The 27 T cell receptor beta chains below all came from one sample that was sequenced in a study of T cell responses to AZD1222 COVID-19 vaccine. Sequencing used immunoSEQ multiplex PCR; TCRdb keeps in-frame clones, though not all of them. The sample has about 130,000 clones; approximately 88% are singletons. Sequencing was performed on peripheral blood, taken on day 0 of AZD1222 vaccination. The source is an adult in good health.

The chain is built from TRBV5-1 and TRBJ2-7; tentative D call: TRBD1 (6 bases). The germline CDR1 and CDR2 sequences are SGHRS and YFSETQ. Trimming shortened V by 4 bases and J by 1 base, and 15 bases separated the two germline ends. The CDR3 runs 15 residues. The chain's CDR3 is CASSPAEDSSYEQYF. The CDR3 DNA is TGCGCCAGCAGCCCGGCTGAGGACAGTTCCTACGAGCAGTACTTC.

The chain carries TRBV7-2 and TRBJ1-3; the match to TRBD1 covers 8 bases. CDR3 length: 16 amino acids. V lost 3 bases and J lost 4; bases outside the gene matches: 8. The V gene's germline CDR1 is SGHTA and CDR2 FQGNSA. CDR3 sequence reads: CASSLALTGAGNTIYF. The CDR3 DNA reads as TGTGCCAGCAGCTTGGCGTTGACAGGGGCAGGAAACACCATATATTTT.

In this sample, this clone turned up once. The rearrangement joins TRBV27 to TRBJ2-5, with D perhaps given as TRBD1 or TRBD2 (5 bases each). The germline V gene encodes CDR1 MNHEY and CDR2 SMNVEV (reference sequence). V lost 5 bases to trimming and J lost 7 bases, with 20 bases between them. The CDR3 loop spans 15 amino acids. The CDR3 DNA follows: TGTGCCAGCAGTCCCTCGGGGACGCCCTACGGGACCCAGTACTTC. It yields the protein CASSPSGTPYGTQYF.

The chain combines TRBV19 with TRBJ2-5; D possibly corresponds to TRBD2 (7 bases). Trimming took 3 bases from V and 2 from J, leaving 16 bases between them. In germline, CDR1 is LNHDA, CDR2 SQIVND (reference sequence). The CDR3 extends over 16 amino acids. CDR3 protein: CASSMGGAAAQETQYF. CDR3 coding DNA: TGTGCCAGTAGTATGGGGGGGGCTGCAGCGCAAGAGACCCAGTACTTC.

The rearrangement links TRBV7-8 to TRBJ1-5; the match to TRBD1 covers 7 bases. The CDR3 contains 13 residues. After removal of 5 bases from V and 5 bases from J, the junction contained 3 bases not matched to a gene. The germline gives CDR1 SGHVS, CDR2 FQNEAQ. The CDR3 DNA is TGTGCCAGCAGCGACAGGGTTCATCAGCCCCAGCATTTT. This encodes CASSDRVHQPQHF.

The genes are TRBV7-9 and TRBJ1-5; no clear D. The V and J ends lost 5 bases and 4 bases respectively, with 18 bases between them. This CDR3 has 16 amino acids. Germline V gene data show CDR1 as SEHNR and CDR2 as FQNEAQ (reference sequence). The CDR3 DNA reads TGTGCCAGCAGCCTTAGCAGGTTTGGGAGAAATCAGCCCCAGCATTTT. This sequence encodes CASSLSRFGRNQPQHF. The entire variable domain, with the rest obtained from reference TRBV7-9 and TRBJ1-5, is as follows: DTGVSQNPRHKITKRGQNVTFRCDPISEHNRLYWYRQTLGQGPEFLTYFQNEAQLEKSRLLSDRFSAERPKGSFSTLEIQRTEQGDSAMYLCASSLSRFGRNQPQHFGDGTRLSIL.

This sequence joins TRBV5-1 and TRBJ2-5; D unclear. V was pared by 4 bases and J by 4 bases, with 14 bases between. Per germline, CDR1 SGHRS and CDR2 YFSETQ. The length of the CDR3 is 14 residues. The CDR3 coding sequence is TGCGCCAGCAGCGGTGGCTTAACATTAGAGACCCAGTACTTC. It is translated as CASSGGLTLETQYF.

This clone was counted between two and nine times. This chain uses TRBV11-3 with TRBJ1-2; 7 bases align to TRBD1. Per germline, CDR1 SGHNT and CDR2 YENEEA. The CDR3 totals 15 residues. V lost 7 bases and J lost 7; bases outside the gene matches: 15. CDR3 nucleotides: TGTGCCAGCACCTCGGCAAGACAGGGATCTTTTGGCTACACCTTC. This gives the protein CASTSARQGSFGYTF.

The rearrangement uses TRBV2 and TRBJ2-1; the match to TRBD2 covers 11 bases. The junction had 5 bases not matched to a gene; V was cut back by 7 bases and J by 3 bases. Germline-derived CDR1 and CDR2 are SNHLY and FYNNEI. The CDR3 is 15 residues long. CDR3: CASKMGLADYNEQFF. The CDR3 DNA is TGTGCCAGCAAAATGGGACTAGCGGACTACAATGAGCAGTTCTTC.

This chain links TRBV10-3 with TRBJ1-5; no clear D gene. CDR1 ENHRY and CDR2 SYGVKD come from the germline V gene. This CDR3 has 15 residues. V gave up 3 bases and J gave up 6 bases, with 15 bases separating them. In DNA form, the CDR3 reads TGTGCCATCAGTGACCCGCGCCAAGAACGTCAGCCCCAGCATTTT. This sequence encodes CAISDPRQERQPQHF.

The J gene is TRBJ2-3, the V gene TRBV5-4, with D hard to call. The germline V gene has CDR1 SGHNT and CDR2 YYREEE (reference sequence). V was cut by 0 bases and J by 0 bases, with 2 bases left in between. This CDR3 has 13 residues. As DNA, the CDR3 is TGTGCCAGCAGCTTGGAGAGCACAGATACGCAGTATTTT. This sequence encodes CASSLESTDTQYF.

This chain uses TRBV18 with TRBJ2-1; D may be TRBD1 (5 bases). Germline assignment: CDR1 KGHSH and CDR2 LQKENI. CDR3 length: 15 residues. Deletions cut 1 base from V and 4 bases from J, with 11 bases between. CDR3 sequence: CASSPRGTLYNEQFF. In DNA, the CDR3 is TGTGCCAGCTCACCACGGGGCACACTATACAATGAGCAGTTCTTC.

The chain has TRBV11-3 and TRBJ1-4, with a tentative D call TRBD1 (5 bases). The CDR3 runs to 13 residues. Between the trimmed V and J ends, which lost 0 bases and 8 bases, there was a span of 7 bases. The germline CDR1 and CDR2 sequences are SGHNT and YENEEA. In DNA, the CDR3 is TGTGCCAGCAGCTTAGACAGGGAAGAAAAACTGTTTTTT. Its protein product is CASSLDREEKLFF.

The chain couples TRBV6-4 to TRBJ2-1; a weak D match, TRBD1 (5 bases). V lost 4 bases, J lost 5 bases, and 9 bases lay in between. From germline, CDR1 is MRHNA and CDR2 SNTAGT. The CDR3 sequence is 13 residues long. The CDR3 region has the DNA TGTGCCAGCAGTGGACAGCCCCACAATGAGCAGTTCTTC. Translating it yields CASSGQPHNEQFF.

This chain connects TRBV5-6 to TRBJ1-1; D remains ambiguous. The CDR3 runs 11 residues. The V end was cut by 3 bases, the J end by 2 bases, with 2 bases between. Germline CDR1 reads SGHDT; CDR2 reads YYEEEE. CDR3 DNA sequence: TGTGCCAGCAGCTCCAACACTGAAGCTTTCTTT. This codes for CASSSNTEAFF.

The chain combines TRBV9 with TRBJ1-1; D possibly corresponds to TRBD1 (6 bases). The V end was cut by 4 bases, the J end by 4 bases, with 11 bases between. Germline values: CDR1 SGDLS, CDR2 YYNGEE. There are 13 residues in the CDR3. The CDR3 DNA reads TGTGCCAGCAGCCAGGGGTTTGGCACTGAAGCTTTCTTT. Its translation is CASSQGFGTEAFF.

CDR3 nucleotides: TGCGCCAGCAGTGATCGTAGCGGGGGAAACCGCACAGATACGCAGTATTTT. It specifies CASSDRSGGNRTDTQYF. The rearrangement links TRBV10-1 to TRBJ2-3, with 9 nucleotides matching TRBD2. The junction had 8 bases not matched to a gene; V was cut back by 3 bases and J by 1 base. The CDR3 is 17 residues long. The germline V gene has CDR1 WNHNN and CDR2 SYGVQD (reference sequence).

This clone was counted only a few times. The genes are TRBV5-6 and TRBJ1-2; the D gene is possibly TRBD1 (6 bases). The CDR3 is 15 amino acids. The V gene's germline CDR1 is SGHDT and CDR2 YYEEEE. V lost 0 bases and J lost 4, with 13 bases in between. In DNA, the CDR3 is TGTGCCAGCAGCTTGGCCGCGGGGGCTTTCTATGGCTACACCTTC. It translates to CASSLAAGAFYGYTF.

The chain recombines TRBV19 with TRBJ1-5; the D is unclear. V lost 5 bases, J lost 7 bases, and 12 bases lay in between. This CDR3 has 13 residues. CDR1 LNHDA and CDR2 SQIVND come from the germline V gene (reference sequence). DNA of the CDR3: TGTGCCAGTAGTGTGGCTACTGTCCAGCCCCAGCATTTT. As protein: CASSVATVQPQHF.

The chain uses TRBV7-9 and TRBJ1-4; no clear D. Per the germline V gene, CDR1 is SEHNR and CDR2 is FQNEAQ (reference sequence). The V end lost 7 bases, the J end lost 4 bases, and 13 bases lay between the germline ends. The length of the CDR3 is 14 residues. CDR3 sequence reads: CASTKNSGNEKLFF. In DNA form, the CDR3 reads TGTGCCAGCACCAAAAATTCGGGTAATGAAAAACTGTTTTTT.

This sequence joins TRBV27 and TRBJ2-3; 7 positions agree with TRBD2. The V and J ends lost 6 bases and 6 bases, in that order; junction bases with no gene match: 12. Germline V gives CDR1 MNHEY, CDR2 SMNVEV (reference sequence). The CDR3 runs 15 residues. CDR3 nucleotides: TGTGCCAGCAGGGCCACGGACGCGGGAGCTGATACGCAGTATTTT. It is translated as CASRATDAGADTQYF.

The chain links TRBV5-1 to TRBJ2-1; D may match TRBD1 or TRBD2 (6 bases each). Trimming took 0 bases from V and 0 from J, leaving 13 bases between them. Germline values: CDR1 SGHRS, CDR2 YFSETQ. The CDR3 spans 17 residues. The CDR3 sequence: CASSLVGGPSSYNEQFF. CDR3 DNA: TGCGCCAGCAGCTTGGTAGGGGGGCCTAGCTCCTACAATGAGCAGTTCTTC.

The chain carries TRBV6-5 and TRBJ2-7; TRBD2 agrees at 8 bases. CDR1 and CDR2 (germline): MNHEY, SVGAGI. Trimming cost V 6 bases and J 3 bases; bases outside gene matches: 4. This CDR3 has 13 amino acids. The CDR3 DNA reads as TGTGCCAGCAGGGGGACTAGTCTCTACGAGCAGTACTTC. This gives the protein CASRGTSLYEQYF.

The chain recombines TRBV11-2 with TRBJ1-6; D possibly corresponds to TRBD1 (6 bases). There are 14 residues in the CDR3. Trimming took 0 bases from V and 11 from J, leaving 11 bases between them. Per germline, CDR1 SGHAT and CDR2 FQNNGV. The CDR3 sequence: CASSLDGGRAPLHF. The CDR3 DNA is TGTGCCAGCAGCTTAGACGGGGGGCGCGCACCCCTCCACTTT.

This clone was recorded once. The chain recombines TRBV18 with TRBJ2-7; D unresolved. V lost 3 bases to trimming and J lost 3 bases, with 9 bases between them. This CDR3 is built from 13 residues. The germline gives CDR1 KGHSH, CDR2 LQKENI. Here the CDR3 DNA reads TGTGCCAGCTCACCTACCGCAGACTACGAGCAGTACTTC. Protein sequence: CASSPTADYEQYF.

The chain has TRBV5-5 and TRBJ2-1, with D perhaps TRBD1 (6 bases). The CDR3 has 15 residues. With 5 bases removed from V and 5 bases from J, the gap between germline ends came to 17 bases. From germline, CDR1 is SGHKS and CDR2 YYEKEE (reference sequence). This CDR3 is CASSRGQLQNNEQFF. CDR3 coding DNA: TGTGCCAGCAGTCGCGGACAGTTACAAAACAATGAGCAGTTCTTC. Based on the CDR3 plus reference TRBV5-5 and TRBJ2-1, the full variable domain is DAGVTQSPTHLIKTRGQQVTLRCSPISGHKSVSWYQQVLGQGPQFIFQYYEKEERGRGNFPDRFSARQFPNYSSELNVNALLLGDSALYLCASSRGQLQNNEQFFGPGTRLTVL.

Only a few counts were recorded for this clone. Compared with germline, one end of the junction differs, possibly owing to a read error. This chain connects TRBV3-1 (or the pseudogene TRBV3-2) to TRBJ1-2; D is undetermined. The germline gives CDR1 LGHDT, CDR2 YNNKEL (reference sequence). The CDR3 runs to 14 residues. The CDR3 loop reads CASTSSGTAEPHFF. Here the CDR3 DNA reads TGTGCCAGCACCTCTTCAGGAACGGCCGAACCTCATTTCTTC.